This entry concerns a single T cell receptor beta chain. This clone showed up just a few times. Its recognized antigen is unknown. No much larger clonotype is one base removed from it; base qualities were not supplied. The sample comes from a study of cytomegalovirus exposure and HLA in healthy donors (dated by TCRdb to between 2016 and 2019). As for the study more broadly: An earlier analysis of some 550 of the donors reported 250 to 350 Gb of sequence data and roughly 110 million unique TCR beta sequences from around 200 million T cells. Both class I and class II loci were covered by HLA typing, at four-digit resolution. Every discovery cohort repertoire had been produced on one sequencing platform. Across some 400 genotyped donors of the cohort, an average of approximately 240,000 unique TCR beta nucleotide sequences per donor were sequenced, and roughly a sixth of those sequences were non-productive. Donor age, sex, ethnicity and CMV serostatus were compiled alongside the repertoire data. A separate validation cohort of 100 to 150 different subjects was used in addition to the approximately 700-subject first cohort. Genome-wide SNP genotypes for about three fifths of the 666 donors were used in a later genetic analysis, which treated that subset as a discovery cohort. To decide whether each TCR beta V gene segment behaved as functional or pseudogenic, an earlier analysis of fewer than 750 of the donors relied on high-throughput TCR beta sequencing. Roughly 300 gigabases of sequencing data and tens of millions of unique TCR sequences made up an early release that covered around 640 HLA-typed donors. In the later analysis, no new phenotypic data were used to find candidate immune exposures; instead, reliance was placed on TCR beta sequences and their occurrence across donors. The aim of the study was to test whether cataloging public T cell receptors could identify signatures of past pathogen exposure. The T cell repertoires of about 700 subjects were profiled by immunosequencing and related to cytomegalovirus serostatus. The number of typed donors differed by locus: about 620-640 for A, B, C, DRB1 and DQB1; 500 to 550 for DQA1; 606 for DPA1; and around 490 for DPB1. Of the roughly 410 genotyped donors, 75% to 85% were placed in the genetic ancestry cluster associated with self-reported Caucasian donors. Because of strong linkage in the cohort, 5 or 6 DR-DQ haplotypes were treated as single units for association and clustering. In a later analysis, previously published TCR beta repertoires from some 640 donors were re-analyzed and high-resolution HLA genotyping was added so that TCR occurrence patterns could be studied. The study combined high-throughput TCR immunosequencing, statistical association of individual TCRs with disease status, and machine learning to predict cytomegalovirus infection status.

The germline V and J ends show losses of 6 bases and 8 bases respectively, and no gene match explains 6 bases of the junction. Reading from cysteine to phenylalanine, the CDR3 counts 14 amino acids. Only the CDR3 portion is preserved as DNA: 42 bases, with reading frame beginning at the first base. CDR1 and CDR2 are drawn from the germline V gene (reference sequence): MNHNY, SVGAGI. The cohort consisted of 650 to 700 healthy bone marrow donors. At the time of sampling, every cohort member was nominally healthy, though immune exposures that went unrecorded were likely present. The donor tested CMV seropositive, placing the donor among the 289 seropositive members of the cohort. A peripheral blood sample was collected from each donor, and TCR beta sequencing was performed on peripheral blood mononuclear cells. Genomic DNA was extracted from the blood cell samples with the Qiagen DNeasy Blood Extraction Kit.

Broad study findings and their caveats: A cluster of highly shared sequence variants was judged likely to be a technical artifact of the sequencing pipeline. In vitro tests confirmed that a few of the cytomegalovirus-associated TCR beta chains recognize cytomegalovirus antigens. A later analysis found that TCR association rates varied across HLA loci, with DRB1 alleles showing the most associated TCRs and HLA-C alleles the fewest. A later analysis associated 17,000 or so TCR beta sequences with specific HLA alleles at a false discovery rate of 0.05. The 87-base-pair reads could not distinguish some IMGT-functional V segments, including TRBV6-2 and TRBV6-3, so those segments were excluded. It was suggested by the authors that the approach could potentially be generalized to other disease states and immunological phenotypes. In a later genetic analysis, fewer N-insertions in productive TCRs were reported among donors in an Asian-associated ancestry cluster than the 666-donor mean. This cohort had only TCR beta chains sequenced, and the lack of alpha or paired-chain data limited which features could be detected. A later analysis found that most CMV-associated TCR beta chains appeared HLA-restricted, with HLA associations seemingly driven largely by CMV exposure. According to a later analysis, parvovirus B19, influenza, CMV and Epstein-Barr virus appeared linked to several top co-occurrence clusters. A total of fewer than 200 TCR beta chains were listed by the study as associated with cytomegalovirus. A later genetic analysis associated a missense DCLRE1C variant with V-gene and J-gene trimming of TCR beta chains, and an independent cohort replicated the association. Linkage disequilibrium might explain the correlated functional status among segregating V segments, but an unknown experimental factor could not be excluded. For the cohort, immune exposure information was limited to CMV serostatus. Because HLA typing was missing for some donors at each locus, association tests included only the typed subset. Sequencing depth was assumed to be roughly uniform across donors in the presence/absence analyses, though that assumption may not hold. When HLA alleles, especially DR and DQ, strongly co-occurred, TCR associations were difficult to assign to individual alleles. The earlier analysis of approximately 560 of the donors excluded 15 to 20 rarely observed V segments, including chromosome 9 orphons, because counts were too low. While some public TCRs were present in many individuals, most TCR sequences turned up only very rarely across donors. An earlier analysis of around 500 of the donors showed that most TCR beta V segments appeared in productive rearrangements either about 90% or about 30% of the time, which broadly matched IMGT annotations. In a later analysis, HLA-associated TCR beta chains showed more clonal expansion and lower generation probabilities than non-associated chains that were equally common. A further reported finding was that TCR beta sequences accurately predicted the HLA-A and HLA-B alleles for most subjects in the first cohort. The classifier was reported to diagnose cytomegalovirus status with high specificity and sensitivity in both the original cohort and the validation cohort.

The library was generated by the immunoSEQ multiplex PCR assay. For the multiplex PCR, a mixture combining 60 forward primers for TCR Vbeta segments and 13 reverse primers for TCR Jbeta segments was used. The CDR3 region of rearranged TCR beta genes was amplified from genomic DNA with a multiplex PCR assay. On the Illumina HiSeq System, the amplified TCR beta libraries were sequenced as 87-base-pair reads. The study's processing was this. Across the 600 to 700 repertoires, a later analysis counted approximately 75 million unique TCR beta chains, 9.5 million to 12 million of which were shared by at least two donors. Raw reads were error-corrected and collapsed into unique sequences with a nearest-neighbor algorithm that merged closely related sequences to remove PCR and sequencing errors. V, D and J gene segments were assigned by aligning CDR3 sequences to IMGT reference sequences. For a sequence to be retained, a match of at least six nucleotides to both a V gene segment and a J gene segment was required. A rearrangement was called productive if the CDR3 had no stop codons and remained in frame with V and J, and every other rearrangement was called non-productive. CDR3 was defined according to IMGT convention as the region running from the second conserved V-encoded cysteine to the conserved J-encoded phenylalanine. In an earlier analysis of 550 to 650 of the donors, sequences lacking an unambiguous match to a single V gene segment were excluded. In an earlier analysis of roughly 600 of the donors, a V segment was called functional when productive rearrangements were above 56.7%, and segregating when the standard deviation between donors exceeded 5%. To diagnose cytomegalovirus status from the catalog of TCR beta chain sequences, a statistical classification framework was built. V and J gene assignment, in a later analysis, came from comparing TCR nucleotide sequences with IMGT/GENE-DB human TR gene sequences. The TCRdist pipeline was used in a later analysis to assign CDR3 sequences and most-parsimonious VDJ recombination scenarios. In a later analysis, each TCR beta chain was defined by its CDR3 amino acid sequence together with its V-gene family, and reads without a unique V-gene family were excluded. A later analysis removed roughly 590 highly shared, low-generation-probability nucleotide sequences to deal with suspected cross-contamination and a sequencing artifact. For each public chain, a later analysis derived a clonal expansion index from normalized ranks of inferred template counts within each repertoire. Generation probabilities in a later analysis came from a VDJ recombination model fitted to out-of-frame rearrangements, and those results were checked against IGoR. A later analysis scored TCR-TCR, TCR-HLA and TCR-CMV co-occurrence with hypergeometric tests, applying a repertoire-size bias correction to TCR pairs. A later analysis estimated false discovery rates by permuting HLA or CMV assignments 20 times. A later analysis grouped co-occurring TCRs with DBSCAN, adding TCRdist sequence similarity when clustering within HLA-allele-positive subsets. Repertoires with fewer than 30,000 or more than 120,000 public chains, plus five repertoires with anomalous nucleotide sharing, were excluded from co-occurrence clustering. TCRdb provides this immuneACCESS table in a form limited to in-frame rearrangements. Some clones are lacking; in checked studies, under half of them reflect an unresolved V gene, and why the rest are absent is not known. The V and J calls and clone size come from that table; D and trimming were worked out from the DNA. For this sample there are approximately 74,000 clones; 70% to 85% appear just once. In total, the top ten clones hold about 8% of the sample.

The sample consisted of PBMCs. Recombination linked TRBV6-6 to TRBJ1-3, with 11 central nucleotides matching TRBD1. The TCR comes from a man between 60 and 75 years old in good health and CMV-seropositive. The DNA sequence is as follows: TGTGCCAGCAGCACCGGGGGACAGGGGGACACCATATATTTT. The translation is CASSTGGQGDTIYF.